Below are 13 T cell receptor beta chains sequenced from a single sample in a study of blood T cells in healthy people across ages. Alongside a J-beta primer mix, a sample-barcoded 5' primer served in a second PCR lasting roughly 7 to 11 cycles. MiXCR, applied by TCRdb to the 5' RACE reads, yields one record per CDR3 protein. The sample consists of roughly 800,000 distinct CDR3 sequences, over 45% of them appearing once. Sequencing input: blood. All receptors come from a young man in good health.

This clonotype occurred a few times. J is TRBJ2-3 and V is TRBV27, with D possibly being TRBD2 (5 bases). CDR1 and CDR2 from the germline V gene are MNHEY and SMNVEV (reference sequence). CDR3 size: 16 residues. V was cut by 2 bases and J by 4 bases, with 16 bases left in between. CDR3 sequence reads: CASSLSGLGFPDTQYF. In nucleotides, the CDR3 is TGTGCCAGCAGTTTAAGCGGTTTAGGGTTCCCAGATACGCAGTATTTT.

This clonotype came up once. CDR3 DNA: TGTGCCAGCAGCTTAGAAGGGCAGGTCAACACAGATACGCAGTATTTT. Amino acid sequence: CASSLEGQVNTDTQYF. The V call is TRBV7-9, the J call TRBJ2-3; D is unresolved. V lost 1 base and J lost 2, with 13 bases in between. The CDR3 runs 16 residues. Looked up from germline, CDR1 is SEHNR and CDR2 is FQNEAQ (reference sequence).

CDR3 coding DNA: TGTGCCAGCAGGGGTACAGGGGGCGCGGCGGGGGAACTCTCCTACGAGCAGTACTTC. Translated: CASRGTGGAAGELSYEQYF. The chain employs TRBV2 and TRBJ2-7, with 9 bases that match TRBD1. The CDR3 covers 19 residues. CDR1 is SNHLY, CDR2 FYNNEI, per germline. Losses at the gene ends were 6 bases for V and 0 bases for J; bases not matched to a gene: 18.

This clonotype was observed a single time. The V gene is TRBV19, the J gene TRBJ1-5; maybe TRBD1 (5 bases). V lost 3 bases, J lost 8 bases, and 17 bases lay in between. The CDR3 is 15 residues long. In germline, CDR1 is LNHDA, CDR2 SQIVND (reference sequence). The DNA for the CDR3 is TGTGCCAGTAGTATGTTGGCAGGGTTTGAGAAGCCCCAGCATTTT. Encoded protein: CASSMLAGFEKPQHF.

This clonotype occurred once. One junction end disagrees with the germline gene, perhaps due to a read error. The chain combines TRBV12-3 or TRBV12-4 with TRBJ1-6; TRBD1 matches at 11 bases. The CDR3 is made up of 15 amino acids. CDR3 DNA: TGTGTCAGCAGTACCCGGGACAGGGGGAATTCACCCCTCCACTTT. Amino acids: CVSSTRDRGNSPLHF.

This sequence joins TRBV11-2 and TRBJ2-1; 15 nucleotides align to TRBD2. Germline V CDR1 and CDR2: SGHAT, FQNNGV. This CDR3 has 18 residues. Trimming cost V 5 bases and J 0 bases; bases outside gene matches: 5. CDR3 DNA: TGTGCCAGCAGCCCGGGACTAGCGGGAGGCCTCTCCTACAATGAGCAGTTCTTC. Its translation is CASSPGLAGGLSYNEQFF.

CDR3 in DNA: TGCAGTGCTACCCCCGACAGCCGGAACACTGAAGCTTTCTTT. Protein product: CSATPDSRNTEAFF. V is TRBV20-1 and J is TRBJ1-1; a possible D gene is TRBD1 (5 bases). The CDR3 runs to 14 residues. Trimming left V 4 bases short and J 1 base short, with 13 bases between. CDR1 is DFQATT, CDR2 SNEGSKA, per germline (reference sequence).

The chain combines TRBV20-1 with TRBJ2-5; D is possibly TRBD2 (5 bases). From germline, CDR1 is DFQATT and CDR2 SNEGSKA (reference sequence). V lost 6 bases, J lost 7 bases, and 18 bases lay in between. The CDR3 extends over 13 amino acids. The CDR3 sequence is CSAKPTGLGTQYF. DNA for the CDR3: TGCAGTGCGAAACCCACCGGACTGGGGACCCAGTACTTC.

This chain connects TRBV10-3 to TRBJ2-1; 10 positions agree with TRBD2. J was trimmed by 7 bases and V by 9 bases; bases with no gene match: 6. CDR1 is ENHRY and CDR2 is SYGVKD in the germline V gene. This CDR3 spans 13 amino acids. The CDR3 DNA reads as TGTGCCATGGGACTAGCGACGCCAAATGAGCAGTTCTTC. Its translation is CAMGLATPNEQFF.

The chain joins TRBV7-2 to TRBJ1-5, with D hard to call. Germline V gene sequence: CDR1 SGHTA, CDR2 FQGNSA. This CDR3 spans 16 amino acids. V shed 5 bases and J shed 3 bases, with 17 bases lying between them. CDR3 coding DNA: TGTGCCAGCAGCACCTACCCTCAGACCCCCAATCAGCCCCAGCATTTT. This sequence encodes CASSTYPQTPNQPQHF.

The genes are TRBV6-2 or TRBV6-3 and TRBJ1-5; the D is unclear. In germline, CDR1 is MNHEY, CDR2 SVGEGT. V lost 3 bases and J 0 bases, leaving 12 bases between the germline ends. CDR3 length: 16 residues. The CDR3 nucleotides are TGTGCCAGCAGTTATACCGGGTGTTATAGCAATCAGCCCCAGCATTTT. It translates to CASSYTGCYSNQPQHF.

The rearrangement joins TRBV29-1 to TRBJ2-5; D not certain. Germline V lookup: CDR1 SQVTM, CDR2 ANQGSEA. The CDR3 consists of 14 residues. V was pared by 7 bases and J by 2 bases, with 17 bases between. The CDR3 sequence: CSAHSESSQETQYF. Here the CDR3 DNA reads TGCAGCGCTCACAGCGAGTCGTCGCAAGAGACCCAGTACTTC.

There are a few counts of this clonotype. The CDR3 nucleotides are TGTGCCTGGAGTGTCGACCCGATTTCACCCCTCCACTTT. It encodes CAWSVDPISPLHF. The chain uses TRBV30 and TRBJ1-6; D call uncertain. The ends were cut back, 0 bases at V and 9 bases at J, with 9 bases in the middle. CDR1 is GTSNPN, CDR2 SVGIG, per germline (reference sequence). This CDR3 region has 13 residues.